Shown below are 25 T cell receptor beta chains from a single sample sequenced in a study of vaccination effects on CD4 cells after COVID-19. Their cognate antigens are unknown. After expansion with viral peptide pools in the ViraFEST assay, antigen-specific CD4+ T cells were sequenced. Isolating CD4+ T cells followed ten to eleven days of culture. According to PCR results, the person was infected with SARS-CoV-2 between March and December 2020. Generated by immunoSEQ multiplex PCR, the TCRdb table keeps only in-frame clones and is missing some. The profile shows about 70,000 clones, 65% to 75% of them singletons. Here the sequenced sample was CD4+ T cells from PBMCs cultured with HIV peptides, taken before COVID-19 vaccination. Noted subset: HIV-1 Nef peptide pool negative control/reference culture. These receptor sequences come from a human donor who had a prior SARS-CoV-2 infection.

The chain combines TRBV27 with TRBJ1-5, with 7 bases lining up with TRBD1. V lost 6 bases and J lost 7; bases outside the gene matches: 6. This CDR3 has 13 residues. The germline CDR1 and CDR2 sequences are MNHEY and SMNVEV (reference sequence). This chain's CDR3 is CASSRQGTQPQHF. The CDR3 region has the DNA TGTGCCAGCAGCCGACAGGGAACCCAGCCCCAGCATTTT.

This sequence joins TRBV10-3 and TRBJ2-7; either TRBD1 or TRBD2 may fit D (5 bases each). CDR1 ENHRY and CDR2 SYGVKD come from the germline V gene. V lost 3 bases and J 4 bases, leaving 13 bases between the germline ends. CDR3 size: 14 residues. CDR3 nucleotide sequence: TGTGCCATCAGTGACGGGACCCAGGGTTACGAGCAGTACTTC. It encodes CAISDGTQGYEQYF.

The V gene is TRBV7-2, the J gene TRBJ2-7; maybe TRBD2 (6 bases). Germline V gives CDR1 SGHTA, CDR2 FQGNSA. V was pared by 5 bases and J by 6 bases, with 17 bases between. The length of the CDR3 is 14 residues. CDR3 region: CASSDLAELSEQYF. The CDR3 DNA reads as TGTGCCAGCAGCGATTTAGCGGAACTCAGCGAGCAGTACTTC.

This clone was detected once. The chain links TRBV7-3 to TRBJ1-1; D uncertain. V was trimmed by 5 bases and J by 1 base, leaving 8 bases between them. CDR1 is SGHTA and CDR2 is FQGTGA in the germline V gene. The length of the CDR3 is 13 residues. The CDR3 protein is CASSHDTNTEAFF. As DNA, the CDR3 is TGTGCCAGCAGCCACGACACGAACACTGAAGCTTTCTTT.

CDR3 sequence (DNA): TGTGCCAGCAGATTACAGGGAATACCAGAGACCCAGTACTTC. This codes for CASRLQGIPETQYF. The rearrangement joins TRBV6-6 to TRBJ2-5, with a tentative D call TRBD1 (6 bases). V shed 6 bases and J shed 4 bases, with 15 bases lying between them. This CDR3 is built from 14 residues. CDR1 is MNHNY, CDR2 SVGAGI, per germline (reference sequence).

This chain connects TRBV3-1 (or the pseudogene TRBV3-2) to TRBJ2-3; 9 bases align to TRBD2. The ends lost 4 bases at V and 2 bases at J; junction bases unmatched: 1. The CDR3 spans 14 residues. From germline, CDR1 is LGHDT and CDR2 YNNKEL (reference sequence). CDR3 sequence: CASSLAGDTDTQYF. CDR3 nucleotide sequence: TGTGCCAGCAGCCTAGCGGGGGACACAGATACGCAGTATTTT.

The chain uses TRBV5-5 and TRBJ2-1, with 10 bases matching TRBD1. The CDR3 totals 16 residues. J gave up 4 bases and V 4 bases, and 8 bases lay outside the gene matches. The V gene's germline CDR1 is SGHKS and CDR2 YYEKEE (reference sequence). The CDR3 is CASSPGTGDYYNEQFF. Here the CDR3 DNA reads TGTGCCAGCAGCCCCGGGACAGGGGACTATTACAATGAGCAGTTCTTC. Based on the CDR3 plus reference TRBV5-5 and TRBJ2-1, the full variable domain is DAGVTQSPTHLIKTRGQQVTLRCSPISGHKSVSWYQQVLGQGPQFIFQYYEKEERGRGNFPDRFSARQFPNYSSELNVNALLLGDSALYLCASSPGTGDYYNEQFFGPGTRLTVL.

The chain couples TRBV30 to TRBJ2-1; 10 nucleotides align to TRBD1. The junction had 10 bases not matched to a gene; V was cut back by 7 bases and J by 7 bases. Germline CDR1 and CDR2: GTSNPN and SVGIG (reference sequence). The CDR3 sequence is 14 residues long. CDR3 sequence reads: CALNRQGAKNEQFF. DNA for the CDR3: TGTGCCTTAAATAGACAGGGGGCAAAAAATGAGCAGTTCTTC.

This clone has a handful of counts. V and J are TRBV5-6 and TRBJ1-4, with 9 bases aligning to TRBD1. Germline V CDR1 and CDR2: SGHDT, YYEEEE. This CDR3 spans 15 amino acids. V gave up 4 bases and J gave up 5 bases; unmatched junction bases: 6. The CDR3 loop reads CASSGGTGLNEKLFF. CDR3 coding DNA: TGTGCCAGCAGCGGGGGGACAGGGCTGAATGAAAAACTGTTTTTT.

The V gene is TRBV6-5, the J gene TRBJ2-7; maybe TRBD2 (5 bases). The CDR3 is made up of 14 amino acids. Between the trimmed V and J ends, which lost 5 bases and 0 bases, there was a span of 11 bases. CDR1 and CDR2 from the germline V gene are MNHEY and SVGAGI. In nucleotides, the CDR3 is TGTGCCAGCAGTATACTAGGAAGCTCCTACGAGCAGTACTTC. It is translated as CASSILGSSYEQYF.

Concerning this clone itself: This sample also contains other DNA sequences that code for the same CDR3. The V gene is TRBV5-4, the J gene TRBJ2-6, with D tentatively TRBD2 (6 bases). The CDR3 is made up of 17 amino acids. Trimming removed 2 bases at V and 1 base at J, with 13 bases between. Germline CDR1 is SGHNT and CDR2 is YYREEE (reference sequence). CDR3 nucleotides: TGTGCCAGCAGCTTTGGGGGGAGGTCGTCTGGGGCCAACGTCCTGACTTTC. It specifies CASSFGGRSSGANVLTF.

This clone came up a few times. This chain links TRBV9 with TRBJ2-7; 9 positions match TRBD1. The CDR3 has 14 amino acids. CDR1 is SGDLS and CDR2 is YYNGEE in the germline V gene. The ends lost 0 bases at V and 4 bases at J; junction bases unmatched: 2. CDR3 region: CASSVGQGVYEQYF. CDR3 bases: TGTGCCAGCAGCGTAGGACAGGGGGTTTACGAGCAGTACTTC.

For the CDR3, the DNA is TGTGCCAGCAGCTCCACTTCGGTCCTCCCAGATACGCAGTATTTT. Translating gives CASSSTSVLPDTQYF. The V gene is TRBV7-2, the J gene TRBJ2-3, with D unclear. CDR3 length equals 15 residues. The V gene lost 4 bases and the J gene lost 4 bases, with 15 bases spanning the gap. The germline CDR1 and CDR2 sequences are SGHTA and FQGNSA.

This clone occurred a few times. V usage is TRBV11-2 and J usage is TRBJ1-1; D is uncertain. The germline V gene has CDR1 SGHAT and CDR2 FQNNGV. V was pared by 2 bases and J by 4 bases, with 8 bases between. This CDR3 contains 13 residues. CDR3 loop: CASSLTDRTEAFF. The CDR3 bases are TGTGCCAGCAGCTTAACAGATCGCACTGAAGCTTTCTTT.

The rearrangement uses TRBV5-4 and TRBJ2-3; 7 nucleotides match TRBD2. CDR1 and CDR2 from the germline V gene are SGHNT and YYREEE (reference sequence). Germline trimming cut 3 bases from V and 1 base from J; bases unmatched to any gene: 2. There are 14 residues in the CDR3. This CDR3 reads CASSSGGGTDTQYF. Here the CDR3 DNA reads TGTGCCAGCAGCTCGGGAGGCGGCACAGATACGCAGTATTTT.

This CDR3 is CAWSRQVFYTF. The CDR3 DNA is TGTGCCTGGAGTAGACAGGTGTTCTACACCTTC. This chain connects TRBV30 to TRBJ1-2; tentatively, D is TRBD1 (6 bases). V lost 2 bases and J 10 bases, leaving 11 bases between the germline ends. The CDR3 extends over 11 amino acids. Germline values: CDR1 GTSNPN, CDR2 SVGIG (reference sequence).

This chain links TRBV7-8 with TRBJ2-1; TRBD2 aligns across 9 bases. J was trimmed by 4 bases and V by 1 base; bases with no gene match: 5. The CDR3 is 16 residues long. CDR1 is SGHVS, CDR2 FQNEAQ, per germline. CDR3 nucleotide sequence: TGTGCCAGCAGCTTAGGTGTAGCGGGAGTGTACAATGAGCAGTTCTTC. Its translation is CASSLGVAGVYNEQFF.

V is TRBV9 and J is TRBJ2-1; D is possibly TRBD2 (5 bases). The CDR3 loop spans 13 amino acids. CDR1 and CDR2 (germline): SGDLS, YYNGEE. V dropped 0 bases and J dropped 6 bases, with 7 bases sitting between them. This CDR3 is CASSVVGSNEQFF. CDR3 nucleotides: TGTGCCAGCAGCGTAGTAGGGAGCAATGAGCAGTTCTTC.

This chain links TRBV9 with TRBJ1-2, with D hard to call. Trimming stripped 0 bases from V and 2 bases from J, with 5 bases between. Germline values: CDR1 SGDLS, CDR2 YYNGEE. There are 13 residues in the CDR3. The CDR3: CASSVAGNYGYTF. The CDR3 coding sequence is TGTGCCAGCAGCGTAGCGGGAAACTATGGCTACACCTTC. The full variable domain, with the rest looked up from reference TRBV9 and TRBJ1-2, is DSGVTQTPKHLITATGQRVTLRCSPRSGDLSVYWYQQSLDQGLQFLIQYYNGEERAKGNILERFSAQQFPDLHSELNLSSLELGDSALYFCASSVAGNYGYTFGSGTRLTVV.

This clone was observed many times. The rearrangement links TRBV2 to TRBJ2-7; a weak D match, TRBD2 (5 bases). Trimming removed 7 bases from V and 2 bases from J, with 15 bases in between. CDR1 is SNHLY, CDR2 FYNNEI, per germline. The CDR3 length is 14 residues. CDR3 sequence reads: CASNDAGKAYEQYF. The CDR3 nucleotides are TGTGCCAGCAACGACGCCGGGAAAGCCTACGAGCAGTACTTC.

This CDR3 reads CATSDLYSTSDSTDTQYF. Here the CDR3 DNA reads TGTGCCACCAGTGATTTGTACTCGACTAGCGACAGCACAGATACGCAGTATTTT. This rearrangement joins TRBV24-1 to TRBJ2-3; 8 nucleotides align to TRBD2. Germline V gene sequence: CDR1 KGHDR, CDR2 SFDVKD. V lost 0 bases, J lost 0 bases, and 7 bases stayed unmatched. The CDR3 is made up of 18 amino acids.

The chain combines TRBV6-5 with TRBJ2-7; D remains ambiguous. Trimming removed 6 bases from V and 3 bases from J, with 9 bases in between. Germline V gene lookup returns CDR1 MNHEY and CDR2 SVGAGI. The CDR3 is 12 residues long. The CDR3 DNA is TGTGCCAGCAGCAACAGAAACTACGAGCAGTACTTC. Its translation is CASSNRNYEQYF.

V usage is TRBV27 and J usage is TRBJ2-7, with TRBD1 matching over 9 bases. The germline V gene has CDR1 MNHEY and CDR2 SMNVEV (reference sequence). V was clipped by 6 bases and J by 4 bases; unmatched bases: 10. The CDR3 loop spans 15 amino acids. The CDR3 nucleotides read TGTGCCAGCAGGGGCACCGGGACAGGGCAGTACGAGCAGTACTTC. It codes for CASRGTGTGQYEQYF.

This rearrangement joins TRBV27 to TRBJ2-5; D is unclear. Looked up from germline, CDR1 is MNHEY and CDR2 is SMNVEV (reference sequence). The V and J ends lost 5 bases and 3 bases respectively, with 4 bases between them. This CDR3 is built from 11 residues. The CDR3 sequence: CASSPEETQYF. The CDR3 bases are TGTGCCAGCAGTCCCGAAGAGACCCAGTACTTC.

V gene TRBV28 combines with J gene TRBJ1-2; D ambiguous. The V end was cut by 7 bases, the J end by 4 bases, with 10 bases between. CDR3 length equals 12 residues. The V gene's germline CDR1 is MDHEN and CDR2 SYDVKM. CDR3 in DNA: TGTGCCAGCACCCAGACCACCTATGGCTACACCTTC. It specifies CASTQTTYGYTF.